These T cell receptor beta chains were read from a single sample in a study of cytomegalovirus exposure and HLA in healthy donors. Sequenced by immunoSEQ multiplex PCR; TCRdb stores in-frame clones only, minus some. In total, the table holds just under 60,000 clones. Input material: PBMCs. The receptors stem from a male donor in good health and CMV-seronegative. Both conserved end residues are part of each CDR3. The order of the fields is D gene, V gene, J gene, CDR3 protein, CDR3 DNA. D genes are given only for firm matches.

>TRBD1|TRBV19|TRBJ1-5
CASSVTGGGNQPQHF
TGTGCCAGTAGTGTTACAGGGGGTGGCAATCAGCCCCAGCATTTT
>TRBD2|TRBV7-8|TRBJ2-7
CASSPREGFSYEQYF
TGTGCCAGCAGCCCCCGGGAGGGGTTCTCCTACGAGCAGTACTTC
>NA|TRBV18|TRBJ2-5
CASSPQGWENQYF
TGTGCCAGCTCACCACAGGGTTGGGAGAACCAGTACTTC
>NA|TRBV5-1|TRBJ2-7
CASSLVQGPYEQYF
TGCGCCAGCAGCTTGGTTCAGGGCCCCTACGAGCAGTACTTC
>TRBD1|TRBV4-3|TRBJ2-2
CASSPGQGTGELFF
TGCGCCAGCAGCCCCGGACAGGGGACCGGGGAGCTGTTTTTT
>TRBD1|TRBV19|TRBJ1-4
CASTLTGGPNEKLFF
TGTGCCAGTACCCTTACAGGGGGCCCTAATGAAAAACTGTTTTTT
>TRBD1|TRBV28|TRBJ1-1
CASSSTGDRDTEAFF
TGTGCCAGCAGTTCCACAGGGGATCGCGACACTGAAGCTTTCTTT
>NA|TRBV30|TRBJ2-3
CAWTFGSSTDTQYF
TGTGCCTGGACCTTTGGCTCGTCCACAGATACGCAGTATTTT
>TRBD1|TRBV18|TRBJ1-5
CASSLRTGGQGSNQPQHF
TGTGCCAGCTCACTACGGACAGGGGGCCAGGGGAGCAATCAGCCCCAGCATTTT
>NA|TRBV5-1|TRBJ2-5
CASSLGRNPQGPGETQYF
TGCGCCAGCAGCTTGGGCAGAAATCCCCAGGGGCCTGGGGAGACCCAGTACTTC
>NA|TRBV18|TRBJ1-1
CASSPVWQGTEAFF
TGTGCCAGCTCACCCGTGTGGCAGGGCACTGAAGCTTTCTTT
>TRBD1|TRBV12-5|TRBJ2-1
CASGGTGGYNEQFF
TGTGCTAGTGGAGGGACAGGGGGATACAATGAGCAGTTCTTC
>NA|TRBV30|TRBJ1-2
CAWTNSFNYGYTF
TGTGCCTGGACCAACAGCTTTAACTATGGCTACACCTTC
>TRBD2|TRBV6-5|TRBJ2-2
CASKLAGGTGELFF
TGTGCCAGCAAACTAGCGGGGGGTACCGGGGAGCTGTTTTTT
>TRBD1|TRBV10-1|TRBJ1-3
CASSGTGRSRAGNTIYF
TGCGCCAGCAGCGGGACAGGGCGTTCACGAGCGGGAAACACCATATATTTT
>TRBD1|TRBV5-6|TRBJ2-7
CASSRGQENSYEQYF
TGTGCCAGCAGCAGGGGACAGGAGAATTCCTACGAGCAGTACTTC
>TRBD1|TRBV5-1|TRBJ1-3
CASTGTGGVGAGNTIYF
TGCGCCAGCACAGGGACAGGGGGCGTGGGCGCTGGAAACACCATATATTTT
>TRBD1|TRBV6-6|TRBJ1-5
CASSEGAHRGGQPQHF
TGTGCCAGCAGCGAGGGGGCGCACCGGGGAGGACAGCCCCAGCATTTT
>NA|TRBV29-1|TRBJ2-7
CSVKLGVGAYEQYF
TGCAGCGTCAAACTGGGCGTGGGAGCCTACGAGCAGTACTTC
>NA|TRBV7-2|TRBJ2-7
CARSLRGEQYF
TGTGCCAGAAGCTTACGGGGCGAGCAGTACTTC
>NA|TRBV19|TRBJ1-1
CASKRAGLNTEAFF
TGTGCCAGTAAGAGGGCAGGCCTGAACACTGAAGCTTTCTTT
>NA|TRBV6-5|TRBJ2-7
CASKLGTQAHEQYF
TGTGCCAGTAAGTTGGGGACTCAGGCCCACGAGCAGTACTTC
>NA|TRBV28|TRBJ1-2
CASSPPPGSGGYGYTF
TGTGCCAGCAGTCCACCACCGGGATCGGGAGGCTATGGCTACACCTTC
>TRBD2|TRBV28|TRBJ2-7
CASGGRNEQYF
TGTGCCAGCGGCGGGAGGAACGAGCAGTACTTC
>NA|TRBV4-1|TRBJ1-1
CASSQDLGQFTEAFF
TGCGCCAGCAGCCAAGATCTGGGGCAGTTCACTGAAGCTTTCTTT
>NA|TRBV5-4|TRBJ1-2
CASSSQGRDLYGYTF
TGTGCCAGCAGCTCGCAGGGCAGAGACCTGTATGGCTACACCTTC
>TRBD1|TRBV7-8|TRBJ2-7
CASSSWTGGDEQYF
TGTGCCAGCAGCTCCTGGACAGGGGGGGACGAGCAGTACTTC